This is a list of T cell receptor beta chains from one sample in a study of regulatory T cells in long-lasting Graves disease. TCRdb fed the multiplex PCR reads into MiXCR, producing one record per CDR3 protein. The data contain approximately 360,000 distinct CDR3 sequences, about an eighth of them singletons. These records were also assigned to another study, of T cells in Graves' hyperthyroidism and ophthalmopathy.

The sequences come from peripheral blood mononuclear cells (PBMCs), collected at new diagnosis, from a patient treated with antithyroid drugs. These receptors were taken from a woman aged 18-29 years with Graves disease. CDR3s include the opening cysteine and the closing phenylalanine or tryptophan. Fields, in order: D gene, V gene, J gene, clone size, CDR3 DNA, CDR3 protein. A D gene is named only where the DNA matches it firmly. Clone size, where shown, is once, few, many, or a class for clones that have expanded.

d_gene: TRBD2
v_gene: TRBV28
j_gene: TRBJ2-1
abundance: .
CDR3nt: TGTGCCAGCAGCCAAGCGGGAGGGCCTAGCGATGAGCAGTTCTTC
CDR3aa: CASSQAGGPSDEQFF

d_gene: .
v_gene: TRBV29-1
j_gene: TRBJ2-1
abundance: many
CDR3nt: TGCAGCGTCTGCCTGAGCTCCTACAATGAGCAGTTCTTC
CDR3aa: CSVCLSSYNEQFF

d_gene: TRBD2
v_gene: TRBV7-2
j_gene: TRBJ2-7
abundance: many
CDR3nt: TGTGCCAGCAGCTTTGTAGCGGGTGCCAGCTCCTACGAGCAGTACTTC
CDR3aa: CASSFVAGASSYEQYF

d_gene: .
v_gene: TRBV4-1
j_gene: TRBJ1-2
abundance: .
CDR3nt: TGCGCCAGCAGCCAAGGAAACTATGGCTACACCTTC
CDR3aa: CASSQGNYGYTF

d_gene: .
v_gene: TRBV9
j_gene: TRBJ2-1
abundance: many
CDR3nt: TGTGCCAGCAGCGAATCGGGTAGCGTGGCCTACAATGAGCAGTTCTTC
CDR3aa: CASSESGSVAYNEQFF

d_gene: TRBD1
v_gene: TRBV24-1
j_gene: TRBJ2-7
abundance: many
CDR3nt: TGTGCCACCACCCCGACAGGGCTTGGGGTCTACGAGCAGTACTTC
CDR3aa: CATTPTGLGVYEQYF

d_gene: TRBD1
v_gene: TRBV12-3/TRBV12-4
j_gene: TRBJ2-1
abundance: many
CDR3nt: TGTGCCAGCAGTTTCAACAGGGGAGAGTGGAATGAGCAGTTCTTC
CDR3aa: CASSFNRGEWNEQFF

d_gene: .
v_gene: TRBV29-1
j_gene: TRBJ1-2
abundance: many
CDR3nt: TGCAGCGTGCTATTAGAGAATACCAACTATGGCTACACCTTC
CDR3aa: CSVLLENTNYGYTF

d_gene: TRBD1
v_gene: TRBV12-3/TRBV12-4
j_gene: TRBJ1-2
abundance: many
CDR3nt: TGTGCCAGCAGCCCCACCAACAGGGGATATGGCTACACCTTC
CDR3aa: CASSPTNRGYGYTF

d_gene: .
v_gene: TRBV18
j_gene: TRBJ2-3
abundance: .
CDR3nt: TGTGCCAGCTCACTACCGTACTCGGGTCCAGAATTGGATACGCAGTATTTT
CDR3aa: CASSLPYSGPELDTQYF